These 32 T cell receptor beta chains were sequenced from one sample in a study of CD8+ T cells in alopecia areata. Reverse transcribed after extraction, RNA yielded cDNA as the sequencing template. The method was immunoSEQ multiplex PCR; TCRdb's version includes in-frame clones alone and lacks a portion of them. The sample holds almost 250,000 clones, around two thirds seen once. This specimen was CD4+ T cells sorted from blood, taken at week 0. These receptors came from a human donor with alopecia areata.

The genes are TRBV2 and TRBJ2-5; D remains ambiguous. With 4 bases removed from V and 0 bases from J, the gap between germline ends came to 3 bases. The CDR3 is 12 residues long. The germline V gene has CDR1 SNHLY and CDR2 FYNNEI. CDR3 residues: CASSGYQETQYF. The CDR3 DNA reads TGTGCCAGCAGTGGGTACCAAGAGACCCAGTACTTC.

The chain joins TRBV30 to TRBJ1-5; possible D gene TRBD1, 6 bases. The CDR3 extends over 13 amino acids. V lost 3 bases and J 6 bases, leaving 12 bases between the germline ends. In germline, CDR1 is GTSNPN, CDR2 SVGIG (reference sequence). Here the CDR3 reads CAWSPGARQPQHF. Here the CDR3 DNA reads TGTGCCTGGAGCCCGGGGGCTCGTCAGCCCCAGCATTTT.

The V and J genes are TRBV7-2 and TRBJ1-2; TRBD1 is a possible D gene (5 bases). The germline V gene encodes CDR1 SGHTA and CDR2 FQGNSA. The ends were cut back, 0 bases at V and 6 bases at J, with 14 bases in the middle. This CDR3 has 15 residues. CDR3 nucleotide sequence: TGTGCCAGCAGCTTAGCGCACAGGAGACAAAATGGCTACACCTTC. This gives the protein CASSLAHRRQNGYTF.

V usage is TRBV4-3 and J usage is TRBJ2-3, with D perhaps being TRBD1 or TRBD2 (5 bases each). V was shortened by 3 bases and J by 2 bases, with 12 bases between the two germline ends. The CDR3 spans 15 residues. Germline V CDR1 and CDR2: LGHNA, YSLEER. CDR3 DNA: TGCGCCAGCAGCCAGGCAGGGACCTACACAGATACGCAGTATTTT. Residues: CASSQAGTYTDTQYF.

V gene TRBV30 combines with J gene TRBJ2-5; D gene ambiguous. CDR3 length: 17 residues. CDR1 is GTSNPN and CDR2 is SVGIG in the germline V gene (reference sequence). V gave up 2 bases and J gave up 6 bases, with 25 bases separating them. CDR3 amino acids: CAWSPTAGPGGVKTQYF. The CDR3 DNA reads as TGTGCCTGGAGTCCCACCGCTGGGCCAGGTGGGGTAAAGACCCAGTACTTC.

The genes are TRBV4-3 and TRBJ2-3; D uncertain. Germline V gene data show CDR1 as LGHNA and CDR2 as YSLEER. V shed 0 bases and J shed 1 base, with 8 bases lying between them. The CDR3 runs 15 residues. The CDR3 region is CASSQDRHGTDTQYF. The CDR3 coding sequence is TGCGCCAGCAGCCAAGATCGGCATGGCACAGATACGCAGTATTTT.

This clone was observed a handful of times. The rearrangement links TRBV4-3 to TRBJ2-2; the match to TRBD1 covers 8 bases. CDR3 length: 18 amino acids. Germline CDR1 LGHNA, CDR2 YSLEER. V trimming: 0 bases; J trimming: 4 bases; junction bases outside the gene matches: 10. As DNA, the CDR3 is TGCGCCAGCAGCCAAGAAGCGTCAGGGGGCGAGGTCACCGGGGAGCTGTTTTTT. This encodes CASSQEASGGEVTGELFF.

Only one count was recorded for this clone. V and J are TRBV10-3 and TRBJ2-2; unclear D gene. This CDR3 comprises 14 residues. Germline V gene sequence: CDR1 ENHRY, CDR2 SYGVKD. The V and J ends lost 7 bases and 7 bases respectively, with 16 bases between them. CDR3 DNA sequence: TGTGCCATCAAGAATGAAGGGTGGAGCGGGGAGCTGTTTTTT. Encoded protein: CAIKNEGWSGELFF.

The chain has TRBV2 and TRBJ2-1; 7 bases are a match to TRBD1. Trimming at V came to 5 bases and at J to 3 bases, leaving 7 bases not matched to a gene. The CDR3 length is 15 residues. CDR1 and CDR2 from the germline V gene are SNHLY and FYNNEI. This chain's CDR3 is CASSPQGPVYNEQFF. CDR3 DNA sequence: TGTGCCAGCAGTCCACAGGGGCCCGTCTACAATGAGCAGTTCTTC.

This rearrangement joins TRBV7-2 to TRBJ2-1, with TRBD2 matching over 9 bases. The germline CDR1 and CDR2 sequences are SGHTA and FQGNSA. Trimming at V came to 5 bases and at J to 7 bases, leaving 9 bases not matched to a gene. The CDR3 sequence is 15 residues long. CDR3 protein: CASSLGASGVNEQFF. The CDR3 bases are TGTGCCAGCAGCCTGGGGGCTAGCGGGGTGAATGAGCAGTTCTTC.

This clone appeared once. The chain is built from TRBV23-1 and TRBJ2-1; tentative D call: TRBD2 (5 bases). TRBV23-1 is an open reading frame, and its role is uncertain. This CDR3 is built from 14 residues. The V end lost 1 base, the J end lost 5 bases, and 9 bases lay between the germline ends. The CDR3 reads CASSQLGRNNEQFF. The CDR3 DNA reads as TGCGCCAGCAGTCAATTGGGGAGAAACAATGAGCAGTTCTTC.

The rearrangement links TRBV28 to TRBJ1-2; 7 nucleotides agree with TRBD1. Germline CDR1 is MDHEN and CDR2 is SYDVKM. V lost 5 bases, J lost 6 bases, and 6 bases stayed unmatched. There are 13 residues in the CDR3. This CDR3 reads CASSPTGRNGYTF. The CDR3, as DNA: TGTGCCAGCAGTCCGACAGGGCGGAATGGCTACACCTTC.

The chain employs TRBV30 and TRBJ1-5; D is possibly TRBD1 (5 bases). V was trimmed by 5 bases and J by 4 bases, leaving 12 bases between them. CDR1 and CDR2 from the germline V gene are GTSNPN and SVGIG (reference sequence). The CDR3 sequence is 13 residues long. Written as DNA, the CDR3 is TGTGCCTGGGGCGGGGGATTGAATCAGCCCCAGCATTTT. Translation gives CAWGGGLNQPQHF.

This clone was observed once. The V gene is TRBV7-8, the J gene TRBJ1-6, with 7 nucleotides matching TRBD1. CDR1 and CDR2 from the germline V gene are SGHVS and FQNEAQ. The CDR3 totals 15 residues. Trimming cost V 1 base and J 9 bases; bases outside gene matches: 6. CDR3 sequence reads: CASSLGGQRLSPLHF. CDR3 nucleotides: TGTGCCAGCAGCTTAGGGGGACAGAGACTTTCACCCCTCCACTTT.

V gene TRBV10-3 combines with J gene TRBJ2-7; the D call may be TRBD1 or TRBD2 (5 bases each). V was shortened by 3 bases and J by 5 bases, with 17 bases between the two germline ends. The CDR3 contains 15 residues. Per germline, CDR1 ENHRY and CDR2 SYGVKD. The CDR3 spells CAISDLGRESDEQYF. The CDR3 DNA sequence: TGTGCCATCAGTGACCTTGGCAGGGAGAGCGACGAGCAGTACTTC.

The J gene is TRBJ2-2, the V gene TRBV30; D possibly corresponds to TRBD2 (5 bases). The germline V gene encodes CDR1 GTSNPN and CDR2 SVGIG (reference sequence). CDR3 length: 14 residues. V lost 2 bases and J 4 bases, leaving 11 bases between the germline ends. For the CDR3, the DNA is TGTGCCTGGAGTCTATACGGGGTCACCGGGGAGCTGTTTTTT. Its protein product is CAWSLYGVTGELFF.

This CDR3 is CASSGTGETQYF. DNA for the CDR3: TGTGCCAGCAGCGGGACAGGAGAGACCCAGTACTTC. V is TRBV7-9 and J is TRBJ2-5; TRBD1 matches 8 bases. CDR3 length: 12 amino acids. After removal of 5 bases from V and 4 bases from J, the junction contained 0 bases not matched to a gene. Germline V gene lookup returns CDR1 SEHNR and CDR2 FQNEAQ (reference sequence).

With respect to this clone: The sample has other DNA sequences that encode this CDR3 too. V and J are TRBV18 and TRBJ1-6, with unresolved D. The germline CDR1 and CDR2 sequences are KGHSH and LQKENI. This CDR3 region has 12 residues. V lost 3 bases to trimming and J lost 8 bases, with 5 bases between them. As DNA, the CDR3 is TGTGCCAGCTCACCCAGAGATTCACCCCTCCACTTT. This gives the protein CASSPRDSPLHF.

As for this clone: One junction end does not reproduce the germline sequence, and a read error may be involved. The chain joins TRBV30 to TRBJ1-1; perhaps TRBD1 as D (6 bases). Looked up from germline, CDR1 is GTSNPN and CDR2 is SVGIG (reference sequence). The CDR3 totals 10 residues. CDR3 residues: CAWSPQGPGF. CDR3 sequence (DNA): TGTGCCTGGAGTCCACAGGGACCGGGGTTT.

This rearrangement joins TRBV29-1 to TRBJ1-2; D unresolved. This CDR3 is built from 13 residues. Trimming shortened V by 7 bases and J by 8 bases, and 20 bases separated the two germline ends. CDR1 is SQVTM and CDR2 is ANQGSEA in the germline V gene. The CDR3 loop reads CSAKPGEGRGYTF. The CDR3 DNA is TGCAGCGCCAAACCTGGGGAGGGTCGGGGCTACACCTTC.

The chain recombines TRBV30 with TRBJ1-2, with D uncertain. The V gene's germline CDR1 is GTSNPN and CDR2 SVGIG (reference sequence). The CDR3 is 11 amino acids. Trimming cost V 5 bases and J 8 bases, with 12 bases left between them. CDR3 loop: CAWGGFGGYTF. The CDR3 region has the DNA TGTGCCTGGGGCGGATTCGGGGGCTACACCTTC.

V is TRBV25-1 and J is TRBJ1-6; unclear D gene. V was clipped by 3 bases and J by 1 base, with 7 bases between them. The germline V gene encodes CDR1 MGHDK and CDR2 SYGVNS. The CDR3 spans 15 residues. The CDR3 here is CASSDGNSYNSPLHF. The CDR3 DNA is TGTGCCAGCAGTGATGGGAATTCCTATAATTCACCCCTCCACTTT.

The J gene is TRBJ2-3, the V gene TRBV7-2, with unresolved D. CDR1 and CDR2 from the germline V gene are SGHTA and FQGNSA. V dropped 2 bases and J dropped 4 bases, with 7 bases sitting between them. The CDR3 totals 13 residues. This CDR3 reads CASSLSMADTQYF. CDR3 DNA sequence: TGTGCCAGCAGCTTATCAATGGCAGATACGCAGTATTTT.

The CDR3 region is CAWSAYRGTAAAEAFF. The DNA of the CDR3 is TGTGCCTGGAGTGCCTACCGAGGGACGGCCGCCGCTGAAGCTTTCTTT. The V gene is TRBV30, the J gene TRBJ1-1, with D perhaps matching TRBD1 (5 bases). V lost 1 base, J lost 6 bases, and 21 bases lay in between. The germline V gene encodes CDR1 GTSNPN and CDR2 SVGIG (reference sequence). There are 16 residues in the CDR3.

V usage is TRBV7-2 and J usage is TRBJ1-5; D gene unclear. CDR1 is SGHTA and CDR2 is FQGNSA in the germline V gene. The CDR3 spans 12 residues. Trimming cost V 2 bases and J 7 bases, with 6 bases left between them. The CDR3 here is CASSLMGQPQHF. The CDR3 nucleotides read TGTGCCAGCAGCTTAATGGGACAGCCCCAGCATTTT.

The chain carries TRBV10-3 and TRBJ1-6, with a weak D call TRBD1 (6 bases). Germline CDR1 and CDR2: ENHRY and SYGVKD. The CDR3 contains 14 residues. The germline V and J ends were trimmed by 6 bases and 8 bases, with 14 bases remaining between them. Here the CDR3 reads CAISDHRVDSPLHF. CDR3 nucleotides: TGTGCCATCAGCGATCACAGGGTGGATTCACCCCTCCACTTT.

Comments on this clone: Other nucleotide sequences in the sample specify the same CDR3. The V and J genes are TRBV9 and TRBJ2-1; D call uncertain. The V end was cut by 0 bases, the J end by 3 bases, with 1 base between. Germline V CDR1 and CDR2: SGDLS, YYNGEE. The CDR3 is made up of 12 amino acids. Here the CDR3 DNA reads TGTGCCAGCAGCGTAGGCTACAATGAGCAGTTCTTC. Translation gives CASSVGYNEQFF. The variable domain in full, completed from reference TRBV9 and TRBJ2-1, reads DSGVTQTPKHLITATGQRVTLRCSPRSGDLSVYWYQQSLDQGLQFLIQYYNGEERAKGNILERFSAQQFPDLHSELNLSSLELGDSALYFCASSVGYNEQFFGPGTRLTVL.

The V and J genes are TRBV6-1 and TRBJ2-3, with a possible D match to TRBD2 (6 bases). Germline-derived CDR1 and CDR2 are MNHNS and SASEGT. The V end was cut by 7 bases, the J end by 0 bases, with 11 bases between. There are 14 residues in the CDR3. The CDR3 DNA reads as TGTGCCAGCAATCGGGACTCTAGCACAGATACGCAGTATTTT. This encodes CASNRDSSTDTQYF.

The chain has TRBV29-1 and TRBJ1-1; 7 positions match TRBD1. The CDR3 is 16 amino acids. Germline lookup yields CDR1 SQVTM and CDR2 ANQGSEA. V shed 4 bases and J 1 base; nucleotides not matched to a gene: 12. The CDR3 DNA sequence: TGCAGCGTTGCCCTTTTTACCGGGACAGCGAACACTGAAGCTTTCTTT. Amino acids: CSVALFTGTANTEAFF.

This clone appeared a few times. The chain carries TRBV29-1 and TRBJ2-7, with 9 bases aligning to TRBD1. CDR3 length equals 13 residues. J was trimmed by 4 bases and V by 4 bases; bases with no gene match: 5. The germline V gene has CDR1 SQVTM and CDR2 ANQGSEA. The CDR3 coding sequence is TGCAGCGTTGTCGACAGGGGGGTATACGAGCAGTACTTC. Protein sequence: CSVVDRGVYEQYF.

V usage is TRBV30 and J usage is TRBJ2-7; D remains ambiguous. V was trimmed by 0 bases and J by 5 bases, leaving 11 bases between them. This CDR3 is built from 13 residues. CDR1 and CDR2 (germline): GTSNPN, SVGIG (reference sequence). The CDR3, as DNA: TGTGCCTGGAGTGTCGAACCCCTTCACGAGCAGTACTTC. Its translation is CAWSVEPLHEQYF.

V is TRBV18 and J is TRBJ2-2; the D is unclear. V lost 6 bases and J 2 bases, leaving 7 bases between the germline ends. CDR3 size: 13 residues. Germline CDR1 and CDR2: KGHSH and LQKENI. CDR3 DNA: TGTGCCAGCTCGGACGGAAACACCGGGGAGCTGTTTTTT. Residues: CASSDGNTGELFF.